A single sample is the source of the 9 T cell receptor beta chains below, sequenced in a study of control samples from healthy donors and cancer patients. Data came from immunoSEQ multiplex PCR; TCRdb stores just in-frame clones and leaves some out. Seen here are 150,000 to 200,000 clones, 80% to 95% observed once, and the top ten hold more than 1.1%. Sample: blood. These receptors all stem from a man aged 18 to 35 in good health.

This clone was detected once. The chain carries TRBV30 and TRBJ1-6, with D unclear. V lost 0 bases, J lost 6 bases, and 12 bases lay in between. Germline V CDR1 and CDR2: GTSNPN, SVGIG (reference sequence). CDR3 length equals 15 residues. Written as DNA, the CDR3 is TGTGCCTGGAGTGTAAACTTGGGGTTTAATTCACCCCTCCACTTT. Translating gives CAWSVNLGFNSPLHF.

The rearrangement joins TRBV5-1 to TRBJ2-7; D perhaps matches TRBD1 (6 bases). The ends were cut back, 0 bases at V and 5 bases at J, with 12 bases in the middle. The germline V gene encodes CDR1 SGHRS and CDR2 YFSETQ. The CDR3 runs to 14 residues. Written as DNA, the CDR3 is TGCGCCAGCAGCTTGGACAGGGATATCCACGAGCAGTACTTC. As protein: CASSLDRDIHEQYF.

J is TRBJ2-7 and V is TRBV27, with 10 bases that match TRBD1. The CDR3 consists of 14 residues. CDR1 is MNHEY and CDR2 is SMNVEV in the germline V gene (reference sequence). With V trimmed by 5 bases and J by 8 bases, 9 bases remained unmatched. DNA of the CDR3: TGTGCCAGCAGTGCCCGGGACAGGGGTTTTCAGCAGTACTTC. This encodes CASSARDRGFQQYF.

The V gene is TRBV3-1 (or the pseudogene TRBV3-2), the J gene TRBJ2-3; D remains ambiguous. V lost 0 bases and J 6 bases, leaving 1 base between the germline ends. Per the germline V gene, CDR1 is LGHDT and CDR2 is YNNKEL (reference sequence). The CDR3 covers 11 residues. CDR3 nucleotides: TGTGCCAGCAGCCAAGAGGATACGCAGTATTTT. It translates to CASSQEDTQYF.

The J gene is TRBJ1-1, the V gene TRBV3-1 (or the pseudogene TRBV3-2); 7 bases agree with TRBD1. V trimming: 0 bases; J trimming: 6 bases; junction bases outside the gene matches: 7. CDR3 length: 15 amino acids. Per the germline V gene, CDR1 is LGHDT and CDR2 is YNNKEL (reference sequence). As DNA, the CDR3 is TGTGCCAGCAGCCAAGACGTGACAGGGTACGCTGAAGCTTTCTTT. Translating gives CASSQDVTGYAEAFF.

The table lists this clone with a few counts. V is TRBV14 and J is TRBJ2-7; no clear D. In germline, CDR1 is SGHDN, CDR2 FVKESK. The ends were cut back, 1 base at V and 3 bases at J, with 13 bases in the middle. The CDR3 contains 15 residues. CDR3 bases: TGTGCCAGCAGCCAAGGCCACGGCTTAAACTACGAGCAGTACTTC. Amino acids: CASSQGHGLNYEQYF.

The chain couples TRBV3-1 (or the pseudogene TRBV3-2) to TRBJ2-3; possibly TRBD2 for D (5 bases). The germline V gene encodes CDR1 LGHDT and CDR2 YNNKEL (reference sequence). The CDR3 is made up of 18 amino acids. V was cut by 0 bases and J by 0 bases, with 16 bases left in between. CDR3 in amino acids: CASSQDRSGEPSTDTQYF. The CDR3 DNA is TGTGCCAGCAGCCAAGATCGGAGCGGTGAGCCTAGCACAGATACGCAGTATTTT.

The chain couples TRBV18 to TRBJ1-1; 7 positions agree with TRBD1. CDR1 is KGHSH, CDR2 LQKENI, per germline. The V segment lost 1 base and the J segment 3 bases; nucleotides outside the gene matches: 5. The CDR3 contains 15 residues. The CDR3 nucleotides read TGTGCCAGCTCACCACGCTCAGGGACAGACACTGAAGCTTTCTTT. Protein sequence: CASSPRSGTDTEAFF.

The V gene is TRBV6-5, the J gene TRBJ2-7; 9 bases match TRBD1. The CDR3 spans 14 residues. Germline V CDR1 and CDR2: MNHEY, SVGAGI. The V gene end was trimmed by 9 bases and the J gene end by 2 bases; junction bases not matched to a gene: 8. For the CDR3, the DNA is TGTGCCAGTTTACAGGGGGCCTTTCCCTACGAGCAGTACTTC. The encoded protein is CASLQGAFPYEQYF.